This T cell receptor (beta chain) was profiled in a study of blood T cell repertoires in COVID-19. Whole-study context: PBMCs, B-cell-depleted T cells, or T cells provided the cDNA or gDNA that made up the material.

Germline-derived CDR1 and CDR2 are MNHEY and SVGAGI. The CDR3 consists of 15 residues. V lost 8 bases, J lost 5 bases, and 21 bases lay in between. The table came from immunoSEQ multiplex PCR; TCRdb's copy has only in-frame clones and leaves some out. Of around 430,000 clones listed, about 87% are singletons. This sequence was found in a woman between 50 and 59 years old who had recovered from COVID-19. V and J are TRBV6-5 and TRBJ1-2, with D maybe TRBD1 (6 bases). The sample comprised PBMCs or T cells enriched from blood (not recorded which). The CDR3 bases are TGTGCCAGCGGGCCGGGACCGCCAGGGGCATATGGCTACACCTTC. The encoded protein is CASGPGPPGAYGYTF.